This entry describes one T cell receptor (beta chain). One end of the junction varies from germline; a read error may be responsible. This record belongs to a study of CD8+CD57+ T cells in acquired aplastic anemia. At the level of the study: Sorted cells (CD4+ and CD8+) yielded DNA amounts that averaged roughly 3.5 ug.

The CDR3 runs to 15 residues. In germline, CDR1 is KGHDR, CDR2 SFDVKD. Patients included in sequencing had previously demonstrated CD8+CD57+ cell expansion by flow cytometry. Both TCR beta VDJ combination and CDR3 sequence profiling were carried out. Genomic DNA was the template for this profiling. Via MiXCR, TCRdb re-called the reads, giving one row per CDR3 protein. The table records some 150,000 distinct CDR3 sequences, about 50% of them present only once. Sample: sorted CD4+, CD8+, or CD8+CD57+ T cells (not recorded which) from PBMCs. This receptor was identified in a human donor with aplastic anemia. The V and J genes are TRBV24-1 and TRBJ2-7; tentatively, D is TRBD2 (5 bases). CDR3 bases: TGTGCCAGCAGTTACTCGGGTCCGGGGACCTACGAGCAGTACTTC. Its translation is CASSYSGPGTYEQYF.